Listed here are 26 T cell receptor beta chains from one sample, sequenced in a study of blood T cell repertoires in COVID-19. Clones were sequenced by immunoSEQ multiplex PCR, and TCRdb holds only the in-frame ones, with some missing. The data contain hundreds of thousands of clones, roughly 90% of them singletons. Sequencing was carried out using peripheral blood. Receptor source: a woman in her 30s with COVID-19, enrolled during active disease.

CDR3 in DNA: TGTGCCAGCTCACCTCCAAGGAGGAACACCGGGGAGCTGTTTTTT. Its protein product is CASSPPRRNTGELFF. The J gene is TRBJ2-2, the V gene TRBV18, with D hard to call. This CDR3 contains 15 residues. CDR1 KGHSH and CDR2 LQKENI come from the germline V gene. V was cut by 3 bases and J by 1 base, with 9 bases left in between. The variable domain in full, completed from reference TRBV18 and TRBJ2-2, reads NAGVMQNPRHLVRRRGQEARLRCSPMKGHSHVYWYRQLPEEGLKFMVYLQKENIIDESGMPKERFSAEFPKEGPSILRIQQVVRGDSAAYFCASSPPRRNTGELFFGEGSRLTVL.

The chain combines TRBV6-1 with TRBJ2-3; 7 bases map to TRBD1. V shed 3 bases and J 4 bases; nucleotides not matched to a gene: 7. The CDR3 contains 15 residues. CDR1 and CDR2 (germline): MNHNS, SASEGT. This chain's CDR3 is CASSDLGTAADTQYF. CDR3 in DNA: TGTGCCAGCAGTGACCTCGGGACAGCCGCAGATACGCAGTATTTT.

The count of this clone is one. The chain combines TRBV6-5 with TRBJ2-1, with D perhaps matching TRBD2 (5 bases). V gave up 0 bases and J gave up 10 bases, with 13 bases separating them. This CDR3 spans 14 amino acids. Germline V lookup: CDR1 MNHEY, CDR2 SVGAGI. The CDR3 spells CASSYSSHSGEQFF. The DNA for the CDR3 is TGTGCCAGCAGTTACTCGAGTCACAGCGGAGAGCAGTTCTTC.

The CDR3 DNA reads TGTGCCAGCAGCAATTTCTACGAGCAGTACTTC. This gives the protein CASSNFYEQYF. The chain employs TRBV25-1 and TRBJ2-7; D remains unclear. The CDR3 length is 11 residues. CDR1 is MGHDK and CDR2 is SYGVNS in the germline V gene. The V and J ends lost 6 bases and 3 bases respectively, with 6 bases between them.

This chain links TRBV7-9 with TRBJ2-7, with a weak D call TRBD2 (6 bases). V shed 6 bases and J shed 8 bases, with 17 bases lying between them. The CDR3 has 13 amino acids. CDR1 and CDR2 (germline): SEHNR, FQNEAQ (reference sequence). The CDR3 DNA is TGTGCCAGCAGGGAGTTGGCGGGGCGAAAGCAGTACTTC. Translated: CASRELAGRKQYF. Supplemented by reference TRBV7-9 and TRBJ2-7, the full variable domain reads DTGVSQNPRHKITKRGQNVTFRCDPISEHNRLYWYRQTLGQGPEFLTYFQNEAQLEKSRLLSDRFSAERPKGSFSTLEIQRTEQGDSAMYLCASRELAGRKQYFGPGTRLTVT.

Remarks on this clone: Mismatch with germline at one junction end may stem from a read error. J is TRBJ2-1 and V is TRBV2, with 16 bases aligning to TRBD2. The germline gives CDR1 SNHLY, CDR2 FYNNEI. There are 13 residues in the CDR3. The CDR3 reads CASRPGTSGRALF. Here the CDR3 DNA reads TGTGCCAGCAGGCCCGGGACTAGCGGGAGGGCCCTCTTC.

The chain joins TRBV24-1 to TRBJ2-7; D uncertain. Trimming removed 5 bases from V and 0 bases from J, with 7 bases in between. The CDR3 loop spans 13 amino acids. The V gene's germline CDR1 is KGHDR and CDR2 SFDVKD. The CDR3 sequence: CATSGADSYEQYF. CDR3 DNA sequence: TGTGCCACCAGTGGTGCAGACTCCTACGAGCAGTACTTC.

The count of this clone is one. The chain combines TRBV18 with TRBJ2-2, with 8 bases that match TRBD1. J was trimmed by 2 bases and V by 6 bases; bases with no gene match: 5. CDR1 and CDR2 (germline): KGHSH, LQKENI. The CDR3 is 15 amino acids. DNA of the CDR3: TGTGCCAGCTCGCGGGACAGGTTAAACACCGGGGAGCTGTTTTTT. Its protein product is CASSRDRLNTGELFF.

The rearrangement joins TRBV2 to TRBJ2-1; maybe TRBD2 (6 bases). The CDR3 is made up of 17 amino acids. V was pared by 4 bases and J by 0 bases, with 16 bases between. Looked up from germline, CDR1 is SNHLY and CDR2 is FYNNEI. CDR3 nucleotide sequence: TGTGCCAGCAGTGCGGCTAGCGCCTACAGCTCCTACAATGAGCAGTTCTTC. Translating gives CASSAASAYSSYNEQFF.

The chain employs TRBV6-6 and TRBJ1-2; D unclear. V was clipped by 7 bases and J by 2 bases, with 11 bases between them. This CDR3 comprises 13 residues. Germline-derived CDR1 and CDR2 are MNHNY and SVGAGI (reference sequence). The CDR3 nucleotides read TGTGCCAGCACACTGACGGAGAACTATGGCTACACCTTC. Encoded protein: CASTLTENYGYTF.

This sequence joins TRBV5-8 and TRBJ2-3, with D maybe TRBD2 (5 bases). CDR1 is SGHTS and CDR2 is YDEGEE in the germline V gene. This CDR3 comprises 11 residues. V lost 3 bases and J 11 bases, leaving 10 bases between the germline ends. Written as DNA, the CDR3 is TGTGCCAGCAGCTCGGGGAGTGAGCAGTATTTT. It specifies CASSSGSEQYF.

The chain joins TRBV19 to TRBJ1-2, with 8 bases that match TRBD1. The CDR3 covers 15 residues. V shed 3 bases, J shed 0 bases, and the junction held 3 bases outside the gene matches. Looked up from germline, CDR1 is LNHDA and CDR2 is SQIVND (reference sequence). The CDR3 protein is CASSIGTGTNYGYTF. The CDR3 DNA is TGTGCCAGTAGTATCGGGACAGGAACTAACTATGGCTACACCTTC.

The rearrangement links TRBV19 to TRBJ1-4, with D hard to call. This CDR3 is built from 14 residues. Trimming took 3 bases from V and 8 from J, leaving 13 bases between them. Germline V gene lookup returns CDR1 LNHDA and CDR2 SQIVND (reference sequence). CDR3 loop: CASSMDSSGEKLFF. The CDR3 nucleotides read TGTGCCAGTAGTATGGACTCTTCGGGGGAAAAACTGTTTTTT.

The DNA for the CDR3 is TGTGCCAGCAGCCCTGCGGACAGGGGAAGAGGCGAGCAGTACTTC. Protein sequence: CASSPADRGRGEQYF. The gene calls are TRBV4-2 and TRBJ2-7; TRBD1 matches 9 bases. Trimming removed 4 bases from V and 6 bases from J; junction bases left unmatched: 10. The CDR3 contains 15 residues. The germline V gene has CDR1 LGHNA and CDR2 YNFKEQ.

The chain combines TRBV2 with TRBJ2-7; 8 bases are a match to TRBD2. CDR1 and CDR2 (germline): SNHLY, FYNNEI. V shed 7 bases and J 3 bases; nucleotides not matched to a gene: 8. The CDR3 runs to 14 residues. Written as DNA, the CDR3 is TGTGCCAGCAACGGGGGGGCCCTGTTCTACGAGCAGTACTTC. It translates to CASNGGALFYEQYF.

The chain couples TRBV9 to TRBJ2-4; D may be TRBD2 (7 bases). CDR3 length equals 14 residues. Trimming pared 0 bases from V and 8 bases from J, leaving 12 bases between. Germline CDR1 reads SGDLS; CDR2 reads YYNGEE. The CDR3 DNA is TGTGCCAGCAGCGTAGAAGGGGGGGCTTACATTCAGTACTTC. Residues: CASSVEGGAYIQYF.

CDR3 sequence (DNA): TGCGCCAGCAGACAGACAGGGTCCAGGGAAGATCAGCCCCAGCATTTT. This translates into CASRQTGSREDQPQHF. The gene calls are TRBV5-1 and TRBJ1-5; 7 nucleotides agree with TRBD1. The CDR3 runs to 16 residues. Germline lookup yields CDR1 SGHRS and CDR2 YFSETQ. V lost 5 bases to trimming and J lost 5 bases; unmatched junction nucleotides: 13.

The chain employs TRBV6-6 and TRBJ1-1, with D possibly being TRBD1 (5 bases). Germline lookup yields CDR1 MNHNY and CDR2 SVGAGI (reference sequence). CDR3 length: 16 residues. With 2 bases removed from V and 3 bases from J, the gap between germline ends came to 16 bases. The CDR3 loop is CASSYPSGGSDTEAFF. CDR3 bases: TGTGCCAGCAGTTACCCGAGCGGGGGGTCGGACACTGAAGCTTTCTTT.

This rearrangement joins TRBV28 to TRBJ1-5; tentative D call: TRBD1 (5 bases). V was pared by 5 bases and J by 8 bases, with 16 bases between. Per the germline V gene, CDR1 is MDHEN and CDR2 is SYDVKM. This CDR3 is built from 14 residues. The CDR3 nucleotides are TGTGCCAGCAGTGGTAACAGGAGCCCAGAGCCCCAGCATTTT. It is translated as CASSGNRSPEPQHF. The full variable domain, rest sourced from reference TRBV28 and TRBJ1-5, is DVKVTQSSRYLVKRTGEKVFLECVQDMDHENMFWYRQDPGLGLRLIYFSYDVKMKEKGDIPEGYSVSREKKERFSLILESASTNQTSMYLCASSGNRSPEPQHFGDGTRLSIL.

V is TRBV6-4 and J is TRBJ2-3; 12 bases match TRBD2. CDR1 is MRHNA and CDR2 is SNTAGT in the germline V gene. Trimming at V came to 3 bases and at J to 6 bases, leaving 7 bases not matched to a gene. This CDR3 spans 16 amino acids. The CDR3 DNA follows: TGTGCCAGCAGTGAGGCTAGCGGGGGGGCCAGGGATACGCAGTATTTT. This encodes CASSEASGGARDTQYF.

CDR3 sequence reads: CATSAAEETQYF. The CDR3 coding sequence is TGTGCCACCAGTGCGGCGGAAGAGACCCAGTACTTC. The chain uses TRBV24-1 and TRBJ2-5; D gene ambiguous. Germline-derived CDR1 and CDR2 are KGHDR and SFDVKD. V was shortened by 5 bases and J by 3 bases, with 6 bases between the two germline ends. This CDR3 region has 12 residues.

This clone has only a few counts. The V gene is TRBV5-6, the J gene TRBJ1-5; D gene uncertain. The germline CDR1 and CDR2 sequences are SGHDT and YYEEEE. The CDR3 is made up of 14 amino acids. V gave up 2 bases and J gave up 6 bases, with 12 bases separating them. The CDR3 DNA follows: TGTGCCAGCAGCTTTCGAACCGGTAGTCAGCCCCAGCATTTT. It specifies CASSFRTGSQPQHF.

Notes on this clone: At one end, the junction sequence differs from germline, possibly due to a read error. This chain links TRBV7-7 with TRBJ2-1; perhaps TRBD2 as D (5 bases). The CDR3 totals 14 residues. The germline V gene encodes CDR1 SSHAT and CDR2 FNYEAQ (reference sequence). The CDR3 DNA sequence: TGTGCTAGCAGCTTAGCGCCACTAGACAATGAGCAGTTCTTC. This encodes CASSLAPLDNEQFF.

This chain links TRBV19 with TRBJ2-5; tentative D call: TRBD2 (7 bases). The CDR3 is made up of 14 amino acids. Germline lookup yields CDR1 LNHDA and CDR2 SQIVND (reference sequence). Trimming pared 1 base from V and 7 bases from J, leaving 13 bases between. CDR3 sequence reads: CASSIVPGEGTQYF. The DNA for the CDR3 is TGTGCCAGTAGTATAGTCCCAGGGGAGGGGACCCAGTACTTC.

This sequence joins TRBV7-6 and TRBJ2-1; D may be TRBD2 (6 bases). Trimming shortened V by 5 bases and J by 5 bases, and 13 bases separated the two germline ends. The CDR3 totals 14 residues. Germline-derived CDR1 and CDR2 are SGHVS and FNYEAQ. The CDR3 sequence: CASSVRREDNEQFF. The CDR3 DNA is TGTGCCAGCAGCGTCCGGAGGGAGGACAATGAGCAGTTCTTC. Based on the CDR3 plus reference TRBV7-6 and TRBJ2-1, the full variable domain is GAGVSQSPRYKVTKRGQDVALRCDPISGHVSLYWYRQALGQGPEFLTYFNYEAQQDKSGLPNDRFSAERPEGSISTLTIQRTEQRDSAMYRCASSVRREDNEQFFGPGTRLTVL.

The chain links TRBV19 to TRBJ1-5, with 7 bases that match TRBD1. In germline, CDR1 is LNHDA, CDR2 SQIVND (reference sequence). Trimming at V came to 5 bases and at J to 3 bases, leaving 7 bases not matched to a gene. The CDR3 is 15 residues long. The CDR3 DNA reads TGTGCCAGTAGTGAACGACAGGGTACCAATCAGCCCCAGCATTTT. It codes for CASSERQGTNQPQHF.